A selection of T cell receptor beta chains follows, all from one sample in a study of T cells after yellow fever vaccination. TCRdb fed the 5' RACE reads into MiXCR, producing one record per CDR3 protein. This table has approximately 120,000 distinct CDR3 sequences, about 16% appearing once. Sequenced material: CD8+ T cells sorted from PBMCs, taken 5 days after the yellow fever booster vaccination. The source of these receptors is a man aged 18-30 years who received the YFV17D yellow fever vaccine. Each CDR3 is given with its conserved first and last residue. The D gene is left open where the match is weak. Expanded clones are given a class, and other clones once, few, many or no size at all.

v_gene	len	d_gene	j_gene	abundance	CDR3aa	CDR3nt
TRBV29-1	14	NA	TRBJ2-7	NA	CSVERRGQGTEQYF	TGCAGCGTTGAACGCCGGGGGCAGGGGACCGAGCAGTACTTC
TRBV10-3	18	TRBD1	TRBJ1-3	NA	CAISPDRGQRYSGNTIYF	TGTGCCATCAGTCCGGACAGGGGACAGAGATATTCTGGAAACACCATATATTTT
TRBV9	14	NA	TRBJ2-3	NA	CASSVNRAQDTQYF	TGTGCCAGCAGCGTAAACAGGGCTCAGGATACGCAGTATTTT
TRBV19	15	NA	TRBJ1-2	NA	CASRPTGLANYGYTF	TGTGCCAGTAGACCGACAGGCCTAGCTAACTATGGCTACACCTTC
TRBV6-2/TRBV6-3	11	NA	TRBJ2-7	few	CASSPAREQYF	TGTGCCAGCAGCCCCGCGCGCGAGCAGTACTTC
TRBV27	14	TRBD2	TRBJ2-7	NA	CASTPGLAGNEQYF	TGTGCCAGCACCCCCGGACTAGCGGGGAACGAGCAGTACTTC
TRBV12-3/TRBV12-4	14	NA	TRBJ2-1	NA	CASSFWTEYNEQFF	TGTGCCAGCAGTTTTTGGACAGAGTACAATGAGCAGTTCTTC
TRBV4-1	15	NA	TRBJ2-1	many	CASSQYSGADNEQFF	TGCGCCAGCAGCCAATATTCCGGGGCAGACAATGAGCAGTTCTTC
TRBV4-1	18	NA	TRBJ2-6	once	CASSQDPGVGSGANVLTF	TGCGCCAGCAGCCAAGATCCCGGGGTGGGCTCTGGGGCCAACGTCCTGACTTTC
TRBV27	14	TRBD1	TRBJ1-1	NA	CASSPGTANTEAFF	TGTGCCAGCAGTCCAGGGACAGCCAACACTGAAGCTTTCTTT
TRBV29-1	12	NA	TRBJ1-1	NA	CSVEREDTEAFF	TGCAGCGTTGAACGGGAAGACACTGAAGCTTTCTTT
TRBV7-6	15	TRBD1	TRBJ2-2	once	CASSLRTGGTGELFF	TGTGCCAGCAGCTTAAGGACAGGGGGGACCGGGGAGCTGTTTTTT
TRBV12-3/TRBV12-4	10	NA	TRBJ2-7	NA	CASSPSEQYF	TGTGCCAGCAGCCCCTCCGAGCAGTACTTC
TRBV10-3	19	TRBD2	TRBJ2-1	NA	CAISESTLGLAGGRVEQFF	TGTGCCATCAGTGAGTCGACTCTTGGGCTAGCGGGGGGAAGAGTAGAGCAGTTCTTC
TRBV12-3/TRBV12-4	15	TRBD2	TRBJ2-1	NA	CASSSGLAGVVEQFF	TGTGCCAGCAGCTCGGGACTAGCGGGGGTGGTTGAGCAGTTCTTC
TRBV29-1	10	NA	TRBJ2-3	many	CSVESDTQYF	TGCAGCGTAGAATCAGATACGCAGTATTTT
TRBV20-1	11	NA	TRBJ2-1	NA	CSADRGNEQFF	TGCAGTGCGGATCGGGGCAATGAGCAGTTCTTC
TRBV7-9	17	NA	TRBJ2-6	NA	CASTEPPGPSGANVLTF	TGTGCCAGCACCGAACCTCCCGGCCCATCTGGGGCCAACGTCCTGACTTTC
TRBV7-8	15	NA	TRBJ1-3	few	CASSLAPYSGNTIYF	TGTGCCAGCAGCTTAGCGCCGTACAGTGGAAACACCATATATTTT
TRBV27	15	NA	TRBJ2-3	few	CASSTYRDATDTQYF	TGTGCCAGCAGTACGTACAGGGATGCCACAGATACGCAGTATTTT
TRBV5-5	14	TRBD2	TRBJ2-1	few	CASSLLAEYNEQFF	TGTGCCAGCAGCTTGCTAGCGGAGTACAATGAGCAGTTCTTC
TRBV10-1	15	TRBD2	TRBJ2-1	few	CASSNLAGAHNEQFF	TGCGCCAGCAGTAACCTAGCGGGGGCCCACAATGAGCAGTTCTTC
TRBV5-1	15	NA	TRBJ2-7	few	CASSLGAMPSYEQYF	TGCGCCAGCAGCTTGGGTGCCATGCCTTCCTACGAGCAGTACTTC
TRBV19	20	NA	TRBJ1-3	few	CASTPRSSVAGAFSGNTIYF	TGTGCCAGTACCCCTCGCAGTTCGGTGGCAGGGGCGTTCTCTGGAAACACCATATATTTT
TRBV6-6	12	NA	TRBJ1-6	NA	CASSYDNSPLHF	TGTGCCAGCAGTTACGATAATTCACCCCTCCACTTT
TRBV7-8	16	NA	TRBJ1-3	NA	CASSHTGGWVGNTIYF	TGTGCCAGCAGCCACACCGGCGGGTGGGTTGGAAACACCATATATTTT
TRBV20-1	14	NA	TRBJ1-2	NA	CSASEAGILYGYTF	TGCAGTGCTAGTGAAGCAGGGATCCTCTATGGCTACACCTTC
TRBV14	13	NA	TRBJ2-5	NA	CASSSTGKETQYF	TGTGCCAGCAGCTCTACAGGGAAAGAGACCCAGTACTTC
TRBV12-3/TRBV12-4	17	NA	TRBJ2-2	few	CASIMGRPTGNTGELFF	TGTGCCAGCATCATGGGTCGCCCGACAGGGAACACCGGGGAGCTGTTTTTT
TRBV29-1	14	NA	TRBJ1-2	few	CSASPGGRDYGYTF	TGCAGCGCCTCGCCGGGGGGTCGAGACTATGGCTACACCTTC
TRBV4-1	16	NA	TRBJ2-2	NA	CASSQEPDPYTGELFF	TGCGCCAGCAGCCAAGAGCCGGACCCTTACACCGGGGAGCTGTTTTTT
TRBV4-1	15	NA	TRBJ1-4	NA	CASSQTRLTNEKLFF	TGCGCCAGCAGCCAAACAAGGTTGACTAATGAAAAACTGTTTTTT
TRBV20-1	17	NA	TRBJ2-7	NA	CSARDASGTSPSYEQYF	TGCAGTGCTAGAGACGCTTCCGGGACATCACCCTCCTACGAGCAGTACTTC
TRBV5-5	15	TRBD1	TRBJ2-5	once	CASSLGQGAYETQYF	TGTGCCAGCAGCCTCGGACAGGGGGCGTATGAGACCCAGTACTTC
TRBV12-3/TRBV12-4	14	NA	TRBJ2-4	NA	CASSLAVTMDIQYF	TGTGCCAGCAGTTTAGCAGTGACTATGGACATTCAGTACTTC
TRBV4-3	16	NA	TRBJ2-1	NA	CASSPRPEQGYNEQFF	TGCGCCAGCAGCCCCCGACCGGAACAGGGATACAATGAGCAGTTCTTC
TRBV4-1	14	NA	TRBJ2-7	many	CASSQDGRPYEQYF	TGCGCCAGCAGCCAAGATGGGAGACCCTACGAGCAGTACTTC
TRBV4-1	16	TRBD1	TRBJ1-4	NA	CASSLSPGQEAPELFF	TGCGCCAGCAGCCTCTCCCCGGGACAGGAGGCACCGGAACTGTTTTTT
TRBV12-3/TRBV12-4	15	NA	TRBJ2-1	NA	CASIPGLLIGNEQFF	TGTGCCAGCATCCCGGGACTCCTTATCGGCAATGAGCAGTTCTTC
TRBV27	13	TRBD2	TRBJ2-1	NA	CASSFPSGNEQFF	TGTGCCAGCAGTTTCCCTAGCGGGAATGAGCAGTTCTTC
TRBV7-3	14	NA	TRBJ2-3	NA	CASSLWSGADTQYF	TGTGCCAGCAGCTTATGGTCCGGTGCAGATACGCAGTATTTT
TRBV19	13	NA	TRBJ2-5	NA	CASSLAAGETQYF	TGTGCCAGTAGCCTCGCGGCGGGAGAGACCCAGTACTTC
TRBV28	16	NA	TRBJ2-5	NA	CASRRSLRGTKETQYF	TGTGCCAGCAGGCGTAGCCTTCGGGGGACCAAAGAGACCCAGTACTTC
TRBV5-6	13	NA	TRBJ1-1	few	CASRETRHTEAFF	TGTGCCAGCAGGGAAACTCGGCACACTGAAGCTTTCTTT
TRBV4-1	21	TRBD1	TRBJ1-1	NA	CASSQEKWPRGTGGSNTEAFF	TGCGCCAGCAGCCAAGAGAAGTGGCCCCGCGGGACAGGGGGTTCGAACACTGAAGCTTTCTTT
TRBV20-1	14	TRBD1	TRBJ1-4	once	CSACRGPMDEKLFF	TGCAGTGCCTGCAGGGGGCCCATGGATGAAAAACTGTTTTTT
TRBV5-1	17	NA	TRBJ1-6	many	CASRDAETAFPDSPLHF	TGCGCCAGCCGTGATGCGGAGACGGCTTTTCCGGATTCACCCCTCCACTTT
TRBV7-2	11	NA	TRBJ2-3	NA	CASSLEDTQYF	TGTGCCAGCAGCTTAGAGGATACGCAGTATTTT
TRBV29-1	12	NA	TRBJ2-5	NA	CSVATVQETQYF	TGCAGCGTTGCCACAGTCCAAGAGACCCAGTACTTC
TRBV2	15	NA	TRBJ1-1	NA	CASSHYGQTNTEAFF	TGTGCCAGCAGCCATTATGGACAGACTAACACTGAAGCTTTCTTT
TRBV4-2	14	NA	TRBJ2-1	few	CASSQGDPGYEQFF	TGTGCCAGCAGCCAAGGGGACCCCGGCTATGAGCAGTTCTTC
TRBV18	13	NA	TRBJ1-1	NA	CASARNMNTEAFF	TGTGCCAGCGCCAGGAATATGAACACTGAAGCTTTCTTT
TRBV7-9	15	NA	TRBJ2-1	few	CASTPDARGYNEQFF	TGTGCCAGCACCCCGGACGCCAGGGGATACAATGAGCAGTTCTTC
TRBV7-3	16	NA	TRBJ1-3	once	CASSSSPGNSGNTIYF	TGTGCCAGCAGCTCTTCCCCGGGAAACTCTGGAAACACCATATATTTT
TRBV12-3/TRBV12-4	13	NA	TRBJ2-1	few	CASSFGGINEQFF	TGTGCCAGCAGTTTTGGCGGGATCAATGAGCAGTTCTTC
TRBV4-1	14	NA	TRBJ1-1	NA	CASNSGWGSTEAFF	TGCGCCAGCAACTCCGGGTGGGGGAGCACTGAAGCTTTCTTT